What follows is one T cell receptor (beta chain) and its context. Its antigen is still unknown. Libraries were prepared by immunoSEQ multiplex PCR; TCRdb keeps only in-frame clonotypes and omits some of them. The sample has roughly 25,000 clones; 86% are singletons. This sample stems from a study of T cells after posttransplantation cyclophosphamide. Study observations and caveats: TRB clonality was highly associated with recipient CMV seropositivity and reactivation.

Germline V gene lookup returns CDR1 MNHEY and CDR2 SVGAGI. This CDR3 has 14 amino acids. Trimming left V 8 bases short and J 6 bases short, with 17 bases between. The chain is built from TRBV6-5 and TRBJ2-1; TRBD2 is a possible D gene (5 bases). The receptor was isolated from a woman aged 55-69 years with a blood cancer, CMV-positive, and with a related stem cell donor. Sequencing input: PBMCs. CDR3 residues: CASGIARDRNEQFF. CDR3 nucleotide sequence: TGTGCCAGCGGAATAGCGAGGGATCGCAATGAGCAGTTCTTC.